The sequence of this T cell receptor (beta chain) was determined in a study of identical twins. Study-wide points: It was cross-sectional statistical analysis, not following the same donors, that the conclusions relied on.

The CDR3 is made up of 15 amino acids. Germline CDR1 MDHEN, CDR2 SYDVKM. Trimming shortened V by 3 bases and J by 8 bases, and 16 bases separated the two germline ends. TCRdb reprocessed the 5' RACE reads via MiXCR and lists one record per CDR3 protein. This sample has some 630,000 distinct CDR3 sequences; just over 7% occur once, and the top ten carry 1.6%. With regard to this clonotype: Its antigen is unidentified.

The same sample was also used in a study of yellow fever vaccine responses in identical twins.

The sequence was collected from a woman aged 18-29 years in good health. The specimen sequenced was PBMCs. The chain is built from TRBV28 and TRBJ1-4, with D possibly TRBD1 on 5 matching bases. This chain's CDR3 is CASSFTEGLWEKLFF. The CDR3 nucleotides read TGTGCCAGCAGTTTCACAGAGGGACTATGGGAAAAACTGTTTTTT.